These 18 T cell receptor beta chains were all obtained from the same sample, sequenced in a study of blood T cell repertoires in COVID-19. Here immunoSEQ multiplex PCR was the method, and the copy in TCRdb shows in-frame clones only, minus some. Of approximately 200,000 clones listed, roughly 85% were seen once; the top ten hold 15% to 20%. Sequencing used PBMCs or T cells enriched from blood (not recorded which). The receptors come from a man in his forties who had recovered from COVID-19.

The chain couples TRBV30 to TRBJ1-2; 8 bases are shared with TRBD1. Germline CDR1 GTSNPN, CDR2 SVGIG (reference sequence). V gave up 2 bases and J gave up 6 bases; unmatched junction bases: 8. This CDR3 spans 14 amino acids. CDR3 in amino acids: CAWSPDDRGDGYTF. The CDR3 coding sequence is TGTGCCTGGAGTCCGGATGACAGGGGCGATGGCTACACCTTC.

The chain uses TRBV13 and TRBJ1-2; 7 bases fit TRBD1. Germline lookup yields CDR1 PRHDT and CDR2 FYEKMQ (reference sequence). The CDR3 length is 15 residues. J gave up 6 bases and V 5 bases, and 12 bases lay outside the gene matches. This CDR3 reads CASSPAPAGTDGYTF. CDR3 coding DNA: TGTGCCAGCAGCCCTGCCCCCGCAGGGACAGATGGCTACACCTTC. The variable domain in full, with the rest retrieved from reference TRBV13 and TRBJ1-2, is AAGVIQSPRHLIKEKRETATLKCYPIPRHDTVYWYQQGPGQDPQFLISFYEKMQSDKGSIPDRFSAQQFSDYHSELNMSSLELGDSALYFCASSPAPAGTDGYTFGSGTRLTVV.

The chain carries TRBV15 and TRBJ2-7; D gene unclear. Trimming stripped 5 bases from V and 3 bases from J, with 8 bases between. Germline assignment: CDR1 LNHNV and CDR2 YYDKDF (reference sequence). CDR3 size: 12 residues. CDR3 DNA sequence: TGTGCCACCAGCTCAGATTACTACGAGCAGTACTTC. Residues: CATSSDYYEQYF.

This chain joins TRBV28 and TRBJ1-6; 9 bases are shared with TRBD1. J lost 8 bases, V lost 6 bases, and 11 bases had no gene match. Germline V gives CDR1 MDHEN, CDR2 SYDVKM. The length of the CDR3 is 16 residues. CDR3 nucleotides: TGTGCCAGCAGATACTCGACAGGGGGAGATCATTCACCCCTCCACTTT. Translation gives CASRYSTGGDHSPLHF. Combining the CDR3 with reference TRBV28 and TRBJ1-6 gives the whole variable domain DVKVTQSSRYLVKRTGEKVFLECVQDMDHENMFWYRQDPGLGLRLIYFSYDVKMKEKGDIPEGYSVSREKKERFSLILESASTNQTSMYLCASRYSTGGDHSPLHFGNGTRLTVT.

V gene TRBV5-1 combines with J gene TRBJ2-3, with a possible D match to TRBD1 (6 bases). The CDR3 contains 13 residues. The V end lost 7 bases, the J end lost 0 bases, and 9 bases lay between the germline ends. Germline CDR1 is SGHRS and CDR2 is YFSETQ. The CDR3 is CASRDTSTDTQYF. The DNA of the CDR3 is TGCGCCAGCCGGGACACGAGCACAGATACGCAGTATTTT.

The sample holds a few counts of this clone. The V gene is TRBV7-8, the J gene TRBJ1-3; D not certain. CDR1 is SGHVS and CDR2 is FQNEAQ in the germline V gene. This CDR3 is 15 amino acids long. V lost 5 bases and J 0 bases, leaving 11 bases between the germline ends. CDR3 coding DNA: TGTGCCAGCAGCCCCCGACAACTCTCTGGAAACACCATATATTTT. This translates into CASSPRQLSGNTIYF. Full variable domain (remainder filled in from reference TRBV7-8 and TRBJ1-3): GAGVSQSPRYKVAKRGQDVALRCDPISGHVSLFWYQQALGQGPEFLTYFQNEAQLDKSGLPSDRFFAERPEGSVSTLKIQRTQQEDSAVYLCASSPRQLSGNTIYFGEGSWLTVV.

The chain couples TRBV27 to TRBJ2-7; no firm D call. The CDR3 consists of 11 residues. Germline CDR1 reads MNHEY; CDR2 reads SMNVEV (reference sequence). Trimming cost V 3 bases and J 4 bases, with 4 bases left between them. The CDR3 sequence: CASSFLYEQYF. The CDR3 DNA reads as TGTGCCAGCAGTTTTTTATACGAGCAGTACTTC.

This clone was counted a single time. Additional DNA sequences in this sample encode the identical CDR3. V is TRBV18 and J is TRBJ1-1, with D perhaps matching TRBD1 (5 bases). Deletions cut 3 bases from V and 4 bases from J, with 12 bases between. This CDR3 has 14 amino acids. Germline V lookup: CDR1 KGHSH, CDR2 LQKENI. CDR3 in amino acids: CASSPGTGGTEAFF. The CDR3 DNA sequence: TGTGCCAGCTCACCGGGAACGGGGGGCACTGAAGCTTTCTTT.

The chain has TRBV19 and TRBJ1-2, with TRBD1 as a possible D gene (5 bases). From germline, CDR1 is LNHDA and CDR2 SQIVND (reference sequence). The CDR3 has 13 amino acids. V gave up 6 bases and J gave up 3 bases, with 11 bases separating them. The CDR3 sequence is CASSPSGDYGYTF. The CDR3 DNA reads as TGTGCCAGTAGCCCTTCGGGGGACTATGGCTACACCTTC.

Here the CDR3 reads CATSPTSDSNTGELFF. In DNA form, the CDR3 reads TGTGCCACCAGTCCAACTAGCGACTCGAACACCGGGGAGCTGTTTTTT. The V call is TRBV24-1, the J call TRBJ2-2; 7 positions agree with TRBD2. The V and J ends lost 6 bases and 0 bases, in that order; junction bases with no gene match: 6. The CDR3 sequence is 16 residues long. Germline lookup yields CDR1 KGHDR and CDR2 SFDVKD.

The chain is built from TRBV20-1 and TRBJ2-5; D is uncertain. Germline V gene lookup returns CDR1 DFQATT and CDR2 SNEGSKA (reference sequence). The CDR3 totals 11 residues. With 3 bases removed from V and 5 bases from J, the gap between germline ends came to 7 bases. In DNA, the CDR3 is TGCAGTGCTAGGCCGGTTGAGACCCAGTACTTC. Its protein product is CSARPVETQYF.

The chain employs TRBV30 and TRBJ2-7; 7 positions match TRBD2. The J segment lost 6 bases and the V segment lost 1 base, leaving 6 bases of the junction unmatched. The CDR3 is 13 amino acids. Germline-derived CDR1 and CDR2 are GTSNPN and SVGIG (reference sequence). This CDR3 reads CAWSGGGWFEQYF. DNA for the CDR3: TGTGCCTGGAGTGGCGGGGGTTGGTTCGAGCAGTACTTC. The whole variable domain, remainder taken from reference TRBV30 and TRBJ2-7, is SQTIHQWPATLVQPVGSPLSLECTVEGTSNPNLYWYRQAAGRGLQLLFYSVGIGQISSEVPQNLSASRPQDRQFILSSKKLLLSDSGFYLCAWSGGGWFEQYFGPGTRLTVT.

The CDR3 spells CASSLATSRETQYF. CDR3 nucleotides: TGCGCCAGCAGCTTGGCGACTAGTCGGGAGACCCAGTACTTC. The chain recombines TRBV5-1 with TRBJ2-5; perhaps TRBD2 as D (6 bases). Trimming took off 0 bases at V and 5 bases at J, with 11 bases between the two ends. CDR1 is SGHRS, CDR2 YFSETQ, per germline. The CDR3 consists of 14 residues.

This rearrangement joins TRBV5-1 to TRBJ2-3; the D gene is possibly TRBD1 (5 bases). V gave up 5 bases and J gave up 2 bases, with 21 bases separating them. CDR1 and CDR2 from the germline V gene are SGHRS and YFSETQ. The CDR3 contains 17 residues. The CDR3 DNA reads as TGCGCCAGCAGTTCCTCAGGGCCGACTGGAACCACAGATACGCAGTATTTT. Its protein product is CASSSSGPTGTTDTQYF. Together with reference TRBV5-1 and TRBJ2-3, the CDR3 gives the full variable domain: KAGVTQTPRYLIKTRGQQVTLSCSPISGHRSVSWYQQTPGQGLQFLFEYFSETQRNKGNFPGRFSGRQFSNSRSEMNVSTLELGDSALYLCASSSSGPTGTTDTQYFGPGTRLTVL.

This clone was seen more than once but under ten times. The V gene is TRBV4-3, the J gene TRBJ2-3; TRBD1 agrees at 7 bases. CDR1 is LGHNA and CDR2 is YSLEER in the germline V gene. The length of the CDR3 is 13 residues. V lost 5 bases to trimming and J lost 4 bases; unmatched junction nucleotides: 3. CDR3 DNA: TGCGCCAGCAGCTTACAGGGGTCAGATACGCAGTATTTT. Translation gives CASSLQGSDTQYF.

There are a few counts of this clone. The chain links TRBV4-1 to TRBJ1-2, with D maybe TRBD1 (5 bases). The CDR3 spans 15 residues. With 0 bases removed from V and 5 bases from J, the gap between germline ends came to 13 bases. Looked up from germline, CDR1 is MGHRA and CDR2 is YSYEKL. The CDR3 is CASSQDSGAGYGYTF. CDR3 sequence (DNA): TGCGCCAGCAGCCAAGATAGCGGGGCAGGGTATGGCTACACCTTC.

The CDR3 region has the DNA TGCGCCAGCAGCTTGGCCTCTAGCTCCTACAATGAGCAGTTCTTC. As protein: CASSLASSSYNEQFF. The rearrangement links TRBV5-1 to TRBJ2-1; D uncertain. Between the trimmed V and J ends, which lost 0 bases and 0 bases, there was a span of 7 bases. In germline, CDR1 is SGHRS, CDR2 YFSETQ. CDR3 length: 15 amino acids.

The chain is built from TRBV19 and TRBJ2-2; a possible D gene is TRBD2 (5 bases). The V end lost 0 bases, the J end lost 0 bases, and 11 bases lay between the germline ends. Germline V gives CDR1 LNHDA, CDR2 SQIVND (reference sequence). There are 17 residues in the CDR3. CDR3 DNA sequence: TGTGCCAGTAGTATAGATCCGAGGACTGCGAACACCGGGGAGCTGTTTTTT. Translated: CASSIDPRTANTGELFF. The entire variable domain, with the rest obtained from reference TRBV19 and TRBJ2-2, is as follows: DGGITQSPKYLFRKEGQNVTLSCEQNLNHDAMYWYRQDPGQGLRLIYYSQIVNDFQKGDIAEGYSVSREKKESFPLTVTSAQKNPTAFYLCASSIDPRTANTGELFFGEGSRLTVL.